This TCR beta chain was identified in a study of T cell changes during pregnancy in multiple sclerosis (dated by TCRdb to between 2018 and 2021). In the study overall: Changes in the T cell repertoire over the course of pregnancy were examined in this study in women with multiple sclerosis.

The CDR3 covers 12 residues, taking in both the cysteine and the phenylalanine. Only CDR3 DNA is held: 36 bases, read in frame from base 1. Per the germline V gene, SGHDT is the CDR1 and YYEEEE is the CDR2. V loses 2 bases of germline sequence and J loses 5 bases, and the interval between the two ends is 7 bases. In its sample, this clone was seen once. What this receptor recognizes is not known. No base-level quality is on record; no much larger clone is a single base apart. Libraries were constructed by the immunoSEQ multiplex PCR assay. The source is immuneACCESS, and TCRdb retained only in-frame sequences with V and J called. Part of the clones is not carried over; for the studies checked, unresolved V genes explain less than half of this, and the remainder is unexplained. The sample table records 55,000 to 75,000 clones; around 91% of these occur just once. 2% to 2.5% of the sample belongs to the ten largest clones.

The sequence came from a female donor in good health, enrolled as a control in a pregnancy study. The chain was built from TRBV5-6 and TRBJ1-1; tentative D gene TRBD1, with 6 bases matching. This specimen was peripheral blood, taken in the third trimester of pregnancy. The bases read TGTGCCAGCAGCTTCGGACAGACTGAAGCTTTCTTT. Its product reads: CASSFGQTEAFF. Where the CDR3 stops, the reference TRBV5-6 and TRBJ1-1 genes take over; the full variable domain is DAGVTQSPTHLIKTRGQQVTLRCSPKSGHDTVSWYQQALGQGPQFIFQYYEEEERQRGNFPDRFSGHQFPNYSSELNVNALLLGDSALYLCASSFGQTEAFFGQGTRLTVV.